The 5 T cell receptor beta chains presented below share a single source sample, sequenced in a study of blood T cell repertoires in COVID-19. The data were produced by immunoSEQ multiplex PCR, yet TCRdb's version contains in-frame clones alone and is incomplete. The table records around 280,000 clones, around 86% of them present only once. Sequencing was done on a sample of peripheral blood. All receptors derive from a woman younger than 45 who had recovered from COVID-19.

The J gene is TRBJ2-5, the V gene TRBV24-1, with 11 bases that match TRBD1. CDR3 length equals 16 residues. The germline V gene encodes CDR1 KGHDR and CDR2 SFDVKD. J was trimmed by 7 bases and V by 4 bases; bases with no gene match: 10. The CDR3 region has the DNA TGTGCCACCAGTGAAGGACCGGGACAGGGGGTTGCGACCCAGTACTTC. Amino acid sequence: CATSEGPGQGVATQYF.

The chain carries TRBV4-3 and TRBJ2-2; a weak D match, TRBD1 (5 bases). The germline gives CDR1 LGHNA, CDR2 YSLEER. This CDR3 is 15 amino acids long. V was cut by 0 bases and J by 6 bases, with 11 bases left in between. The CDR3: CASSQDGQGSGELFF. Here the CDR3 DNA reads TGCGCCAGCAGCCAAGATGGCCAGGGATCCGGGGAGCTGTTTTTT.

The rearrangement joins TRBV4-1 to TRBJ1-1; 9 bases align to TRBD1. This CDR3 region has 14 residues. Germline assignment: CDR1 MGHRA and CDR2 YSYEKL. Trimming cost V 1 base and J 6 bases; bases outside gene matches: 3. The CDR3 DNA reads as TGCGCCAGCAGCCAAGTGACAGGGGGGGCTGAAGCTTTCTTT. This gives the protein CASSQVTGGAEAFF.

This clone came up once. This chain joins TRBV7-9 and TRBJ2-3; 9 positions match TRBD2. Germline CDR1 and CDR2: SEHNR and FQNEAQ (reference sequence). The CDR3 runs 15 residues. J was trimmed by 5 bases and V by 0 bases; bases with no gene match: 3. CDR3 amino acids: CASSLAAGGGDTQYF. The CDR3 nucleotides are TGTGCCAGCAGCTTAGCAGCGGGGGGCGGAGATACGCAGTATTTT.

Only one count was recorded for this clone. The chain is built from TRBV5-1 and TRBJ2-1; TRBD2 agrees at 8 bases. The trim removed 0 bases at V and 7 bases at J, leaving 3 bases unmatched. Per germline, CDR1 SGHRS and CDR2 YFSETQ. The CDR3 has 14 residues. The CDR3 coding sequence is TGCGCCAGCAGCTTGGCCGGACTAGCAAATGAGCAGTTCTTC. Residues: CASSLAGLANEQFF.